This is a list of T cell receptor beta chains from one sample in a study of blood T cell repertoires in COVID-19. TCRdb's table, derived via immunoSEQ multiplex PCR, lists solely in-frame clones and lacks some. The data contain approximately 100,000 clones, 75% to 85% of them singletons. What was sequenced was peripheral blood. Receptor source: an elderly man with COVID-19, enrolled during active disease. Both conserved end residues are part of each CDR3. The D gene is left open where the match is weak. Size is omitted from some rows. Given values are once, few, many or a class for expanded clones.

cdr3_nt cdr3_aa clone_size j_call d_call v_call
TGCGCCAGCAGCTTGGACTTCCCAGCGACTGAAGCTTTCTTT CASSLDFPATEAFF . TRBJ1-1 . TRBV5-1
TGTGCCAGCAGTCCAGGGGGAACGGGGAACACTGAAGCTTTCTTT CASSPGGTGNTEAFF . TRBJ1-1 TRBD1 TRBV27
TGTGCCAGCAGCCGAACAAATTACGGGACTAGCGCCAATGAGCAGTTCTTC CASSRTNYGTSANEQFF . TRBJ2-1 TRBD2 TRBV3-1/TRBV3-2
TGTGCCAGCAGCCTAACTGGGAGGGCGGGAGGCTACGAGCAGTACTTC CASSLTGRAGGYEQYF few TRBJ2-7 TRBD2 TRBV28
TGTGCCAGCAGTTTCCTACAGGGCTCCTATGGCTACACCTTC CASSFLQGSYGYTF . TRBJ1-2 . TRBV27
TGCGCCAGCAGCTTGGCTAGCGGGAGCGCAGATACGCAGTATTTT CASSLASGSADTQYF . TRBJ2-3 TRBD2 TRBV5-1
TGTGCCAGCCAGGGCCCCTTGAACACTGAAGCTTTCTTT CASQGPLNTEAFF . TRBJ1-1 . TRBV27
TGTGCCAGCAGGCGGCCGGGACTACTAAACAATGAGCAGTTCTTC CASRRPGLLNNEQFF . TRBJ2-1 TRBD2 TRBV5-4
TGTGCCAGCTCCCGGGGTTTGGATTATCAGCCCCAGCATTTT CASSRGLDYQPQHF . TRBJ1-5 . TRBV5-5
TGTGCCAGCAGGGAAAGACAGGGCCTTACCACAGATACGCAGTATTTT CASRERQGLTTDTQYF . TRBJ2-3 TRBD1 TRBV5-5
TGCAGCGTTCTACGTGCTGTGAGGACAGGGATCACCTTAGGCTACACCTTC CSVLRAVRTGITLGYTF . TRBJ1-2 TRBD1 TRBV29-1
TGTGCCAGCACTCAGACCCCTGGAGGGATGAACACTGAAGCTTTCTTT CASTQTPGGMNTEAFF . TRBJ1-1 . TRBV7-6
TGTGCCAGTAGATCCCCAGGGACAGGGCCCACTGAAGCTTTCTTT CASRSPGTGPTEAFF . TRBJ1-1 TRBD1 TRBV19
TGTGCCAGCAGTTACTCTGGCCCCGACTTGGTGGACGAGCAGTACTTC CASSYSGPDLVDEQYF . TRBJ2-7 . TRBV6-5
TGTGCCAGCAGTGACTTGACTAGCGGGGGGTACCAAGAGACCCAGTACTTC CASSDLTSGGYQETQYF . TRBJ2-5 TRBD2 TRBV6-2/TRBV6-3
TGTGCCAGCGGGGGCATGGCATATCAGCCCCAGCATTTT CASGGMAYQPQHF . TRBJ1-5 . TRBV5-4
TGTGCCAGCAGTTTAGCGGGAGGACCGAGGACCTCGGATGGCTACACCTTC CASSLAGGPRTSDGYTF once TRBJ1-2 . TRBV28
TGTGCCAGTAGCCCCGGGACACCACCCCTCCACTTT CASSPGTPPLHF . TRBJ1-6 . TRBV19
TGCGCCAGCAGCCCCGCCGGGACTAGCGGGATTGATGAGCAGTTCTTC CASSPAGTSGIDEQFF once TRBJ2-1 TRBD2 TRBV5-1
TGTGCCAGCAGCTTAATGACTAATGAGCAGTTCTTC CASSLMTNEQFF . TRBJ2-1 . TRBV7-2
TGCGCCAGCAGCCACTGGGACAGGGGTACCGGGGAGCTGTTTTTT CASSHWDRGTGELFF . TRBJ2-2 TRBD1 TRBV4-1
TGCAGCGTTGTGTCCGCCGAGGGGAACACTGAAGCTTTCTTT CSVVSAEGNTEAFF . TRBJ1-1 . TRBV29-1
TGCGCCAGCAGGCCGACAGGGGTTAACGAGCAGTACTTC CASRPTGVNEQYF . TRBJ2-7 TRBD1 TRBV10-2